Given below is one T cell receptor beta chain in context. What it binds is unknown. These data come from a study of monozygotic twins with inflammatory bowel disease. Template switching introduced UMIs that contain a 6-nucleotide sample barcode. TCRalpha and TCRbeta cDNA went through two nested PCRs of approximately 16 and 10 cycles. TCRdb re-called the 5' RACE reads, yielding one record per CDR3 amino acid sequence without DNA. This sample's clone table lists more than 300,000 distinct CDR3 sequences. Study observations and caveats: Healthy co-twins exceeded IBD patients in TCRbeta diversity as measured by inverse Simpson.

Germline CDR1 reads MNHEY; CDR2 reads SMNVEV (reference sequence). The length of the CDR3 is 11 residues. Whole blood, unsorted for T cells, was the source of total RNA. The sequenced material came from blood. The receptor's source is a human donor with ulcerative colitis or Crohn's disease, or a healthy co-twin of an affected twin (not recorded which). V usage is TRBV27 and J usage is TRBJ1-1. This CDR3 is CSPPKDTEAFF.